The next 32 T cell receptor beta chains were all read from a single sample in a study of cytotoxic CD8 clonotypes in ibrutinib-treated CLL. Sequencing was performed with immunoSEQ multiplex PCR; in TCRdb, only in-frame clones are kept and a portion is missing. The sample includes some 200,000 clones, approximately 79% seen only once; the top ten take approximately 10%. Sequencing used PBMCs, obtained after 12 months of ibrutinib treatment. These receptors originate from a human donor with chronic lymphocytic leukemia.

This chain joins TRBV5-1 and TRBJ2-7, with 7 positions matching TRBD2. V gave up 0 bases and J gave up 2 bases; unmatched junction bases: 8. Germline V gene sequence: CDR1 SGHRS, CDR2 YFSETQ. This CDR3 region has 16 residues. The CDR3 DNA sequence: TGCGCCAGCAGCTTGGTGTCGGGAGGAATAACCTACGAGCAGTACTTC. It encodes CASSLVSGGITYEQYF.

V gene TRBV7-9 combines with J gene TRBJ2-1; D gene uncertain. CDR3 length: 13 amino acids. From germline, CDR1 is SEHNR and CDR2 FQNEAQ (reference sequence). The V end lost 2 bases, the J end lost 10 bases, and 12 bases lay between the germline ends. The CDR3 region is CASSLFGRKEQFF. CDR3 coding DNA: TGTGCCAGCAGCTTATTCGGTCGAAAGGAGCAGTTCTTC.

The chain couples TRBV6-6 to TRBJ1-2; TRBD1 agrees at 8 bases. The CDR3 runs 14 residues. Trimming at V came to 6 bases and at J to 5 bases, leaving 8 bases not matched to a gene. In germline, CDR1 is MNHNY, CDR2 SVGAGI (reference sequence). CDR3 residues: CASRRDRGLYGYTF. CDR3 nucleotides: TGTGCCAGCAGAAGAGACAGGGGACTTTATGGCTACACCTTC.

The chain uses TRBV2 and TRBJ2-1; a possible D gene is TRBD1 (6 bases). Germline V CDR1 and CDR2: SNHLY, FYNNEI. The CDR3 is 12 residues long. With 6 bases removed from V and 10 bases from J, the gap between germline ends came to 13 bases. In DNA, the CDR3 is TGTGCCAGCAGGCTCAGGGGTTGGGAGCAGTTCTTC. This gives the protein CASRLRGWEQFF.

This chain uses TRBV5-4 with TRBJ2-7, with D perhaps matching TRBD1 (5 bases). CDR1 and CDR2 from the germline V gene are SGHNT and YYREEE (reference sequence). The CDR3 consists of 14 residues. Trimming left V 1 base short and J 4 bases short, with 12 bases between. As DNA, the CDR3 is TGTGCCAGCAGCTTGAATGCAGGGATGTACGAGCAGTACTTC. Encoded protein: CASSLNAGMYEQYF.

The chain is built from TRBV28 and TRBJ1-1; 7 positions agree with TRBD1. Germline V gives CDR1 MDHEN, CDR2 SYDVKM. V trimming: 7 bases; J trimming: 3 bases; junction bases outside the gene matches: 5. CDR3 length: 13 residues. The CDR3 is CASTVTGDTEAFF. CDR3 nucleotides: TGTGCCAGCACCGTTACAGGGGACACTGAAGCTTTCTTT.

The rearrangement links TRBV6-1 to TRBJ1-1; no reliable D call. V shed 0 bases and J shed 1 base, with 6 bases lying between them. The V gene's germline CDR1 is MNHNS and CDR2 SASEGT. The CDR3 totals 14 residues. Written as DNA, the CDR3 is TGTGCCAGCAGTGAAGCGCTGAGGAACACTGAAGCTTTCTTT. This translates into CASSEALRNTEAFF.

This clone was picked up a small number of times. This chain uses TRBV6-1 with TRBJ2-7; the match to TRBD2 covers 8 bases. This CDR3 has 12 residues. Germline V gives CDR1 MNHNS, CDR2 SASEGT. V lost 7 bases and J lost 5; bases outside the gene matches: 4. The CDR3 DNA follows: TGTGCCAGCACTTTCGGGAGGGACGAGCAGTACTTC. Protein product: CASTFGRDEQYF.

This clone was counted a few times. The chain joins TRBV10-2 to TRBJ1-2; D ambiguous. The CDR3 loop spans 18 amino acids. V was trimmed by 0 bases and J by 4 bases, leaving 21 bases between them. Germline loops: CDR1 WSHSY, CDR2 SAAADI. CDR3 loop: CASSESDIPGFSSYGYTF. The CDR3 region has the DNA TGCGCCAGCAGTGAGTCGGATATCCCGGGATTCTCCTCCTATGGCTACACCTTC.

The CDR3 nucleotides read TGTGCCAGCAGCCAGATCCTAGCGGGAGGGCCAACACGCTCTGGGGCCAACGTCCTGACTTTC. This translates into CASSQILAGGPTRSGANVLTF. The chain uses TRBV4-2 and TRBJ2-6, with 12 bases aligning to TRBD2. The CDR3 is made up of 21 amino acids. J lost 0 bases, V lost 3 bases, and 12 bases had no gene match. Germline loops: CDR1 LGHNA, CDR2 YNFKEQ.

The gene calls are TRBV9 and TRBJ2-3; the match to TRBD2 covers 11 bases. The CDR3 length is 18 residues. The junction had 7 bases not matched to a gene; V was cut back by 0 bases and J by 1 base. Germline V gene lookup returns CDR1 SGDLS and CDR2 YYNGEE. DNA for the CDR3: TGTGCCAGCAGCGTAGGTACTAGCGGGAGCGGGGGCACAGATACGCAGTATTTT. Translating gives CASSVGTSGSGGTDTQYF.

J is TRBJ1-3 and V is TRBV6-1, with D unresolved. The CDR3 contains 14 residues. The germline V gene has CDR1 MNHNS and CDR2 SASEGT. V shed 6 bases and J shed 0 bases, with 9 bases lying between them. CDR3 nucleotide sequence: TGTGCCAGCAGCGACGGGGTCTCTGGAAACACCATATATTTT. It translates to CASSDGVSGNTIYF.

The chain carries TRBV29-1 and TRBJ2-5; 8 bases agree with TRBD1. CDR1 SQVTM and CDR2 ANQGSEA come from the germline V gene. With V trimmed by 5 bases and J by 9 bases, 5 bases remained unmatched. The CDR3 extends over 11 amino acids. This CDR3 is CSVRTGGSQYF. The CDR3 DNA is TGCAGCGTTCGAACAGGGGGTTCCCAGTACTTC.

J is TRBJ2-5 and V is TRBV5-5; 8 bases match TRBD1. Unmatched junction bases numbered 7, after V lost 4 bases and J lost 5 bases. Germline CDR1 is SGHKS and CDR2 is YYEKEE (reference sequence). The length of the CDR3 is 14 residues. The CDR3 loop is CASSPTGDLETQYF. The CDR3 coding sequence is TGTGCCAGCAGCCCGACAGGGGACCTTGAGACCCAGTACTTC.

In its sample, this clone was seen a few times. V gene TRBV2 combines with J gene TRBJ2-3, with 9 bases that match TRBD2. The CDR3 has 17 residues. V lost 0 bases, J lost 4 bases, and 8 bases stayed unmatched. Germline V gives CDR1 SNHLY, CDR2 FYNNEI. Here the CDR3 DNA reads TGTGCCAGCAGTGAAGCGTCCGGGACTAGCACACCAGATACGCAGTATTTT. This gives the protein CASSEASGTSTPDTQYF.

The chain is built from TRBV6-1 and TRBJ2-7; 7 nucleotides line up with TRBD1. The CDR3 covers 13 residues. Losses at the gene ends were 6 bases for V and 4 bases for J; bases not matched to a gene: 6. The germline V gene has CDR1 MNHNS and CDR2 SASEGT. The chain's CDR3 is CASRTGLDYEQYF. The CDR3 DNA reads TGTGCCAGCAGGACAGGGTTGGATTACGAGCAGTACTTC.

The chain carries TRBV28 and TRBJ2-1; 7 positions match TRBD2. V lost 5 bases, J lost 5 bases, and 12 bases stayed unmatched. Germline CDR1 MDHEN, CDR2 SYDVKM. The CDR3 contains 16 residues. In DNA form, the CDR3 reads TGTGCCAGCAGTACACCATATGGCGGGAGTCACAATGAGCAGTTCTTC. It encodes CASSTPYGGSHNEQFF.

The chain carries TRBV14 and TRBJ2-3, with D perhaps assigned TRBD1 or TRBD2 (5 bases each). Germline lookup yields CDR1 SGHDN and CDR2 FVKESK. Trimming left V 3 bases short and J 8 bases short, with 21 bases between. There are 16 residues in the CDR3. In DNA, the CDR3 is TGTGCCAGCAGCCATAACCCGACCGGGGCTTTGGGTACGCAGTATTTT. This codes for CASSHNPTGALGTQYF.

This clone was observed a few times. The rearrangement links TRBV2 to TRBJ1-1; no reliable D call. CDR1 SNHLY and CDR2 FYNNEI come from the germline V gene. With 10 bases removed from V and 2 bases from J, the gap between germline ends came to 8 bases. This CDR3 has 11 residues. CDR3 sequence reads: CATSYNTEAFF. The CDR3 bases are TGTGCCACTTCTTACAACACTGAAGCTTTCTTT.

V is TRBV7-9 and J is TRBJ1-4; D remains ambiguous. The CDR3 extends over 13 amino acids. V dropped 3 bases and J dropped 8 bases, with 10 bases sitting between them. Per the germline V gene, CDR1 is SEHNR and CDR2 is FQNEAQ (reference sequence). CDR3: CASSFVVEEKLFF. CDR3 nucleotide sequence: TGTGCCAGCAGCTTTGTCGTTGAGGAAAAACTGTTTTTT.

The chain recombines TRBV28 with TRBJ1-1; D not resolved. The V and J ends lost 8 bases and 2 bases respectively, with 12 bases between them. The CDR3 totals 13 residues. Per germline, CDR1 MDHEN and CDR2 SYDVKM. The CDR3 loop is CASLGGSNTEAFF. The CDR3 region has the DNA TGTGCCAGCCTAGGAGGAAGCAACACTGAAGCTTTCTTT.

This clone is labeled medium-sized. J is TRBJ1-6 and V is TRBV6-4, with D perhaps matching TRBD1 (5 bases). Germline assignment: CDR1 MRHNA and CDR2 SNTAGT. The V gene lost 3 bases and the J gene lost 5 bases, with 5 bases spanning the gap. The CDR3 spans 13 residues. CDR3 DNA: TGTGCCAGCAGTGAGACAGATAATTCACCCCTCCACTTT. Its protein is CASSETDNSPLHF.

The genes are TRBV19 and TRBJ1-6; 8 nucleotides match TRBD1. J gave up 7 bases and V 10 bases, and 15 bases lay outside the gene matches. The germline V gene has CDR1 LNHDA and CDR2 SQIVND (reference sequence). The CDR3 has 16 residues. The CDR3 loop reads CATNRRPGQDNSPLHF. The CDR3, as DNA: TGTGCCACCAACCGTAGACCGGGACAGGACAATTCACCCCTCCACTTT.

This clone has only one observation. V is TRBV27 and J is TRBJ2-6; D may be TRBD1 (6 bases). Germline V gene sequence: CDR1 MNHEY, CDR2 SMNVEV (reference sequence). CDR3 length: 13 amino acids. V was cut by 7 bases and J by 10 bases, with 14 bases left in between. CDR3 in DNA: TGTGCCAGCACCTCACAGGGTTCTAACGTCCTGACTTTC. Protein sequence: CASTSQGSNVLTF.

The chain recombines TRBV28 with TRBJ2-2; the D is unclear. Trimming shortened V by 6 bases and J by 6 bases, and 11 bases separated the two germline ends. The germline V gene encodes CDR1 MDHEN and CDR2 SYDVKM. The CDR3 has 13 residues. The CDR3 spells CASRRQLAGELFF. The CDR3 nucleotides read TGTGCCAGCAGACGACAACTGGCCGGGGAGCTGTTTTTT.

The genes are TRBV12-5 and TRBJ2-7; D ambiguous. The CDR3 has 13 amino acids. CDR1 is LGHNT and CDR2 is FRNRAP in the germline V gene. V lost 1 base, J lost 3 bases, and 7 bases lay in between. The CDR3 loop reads CASGLGLGYEQYF. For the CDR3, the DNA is TGTGCTAGTGGTTTGGGGCTAGGCTACGAGCAGTACTTC.

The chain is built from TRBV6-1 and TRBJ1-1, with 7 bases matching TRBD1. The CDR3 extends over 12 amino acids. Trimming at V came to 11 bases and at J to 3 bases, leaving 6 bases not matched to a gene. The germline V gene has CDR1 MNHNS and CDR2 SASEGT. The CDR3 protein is CACLRGDTEAFF. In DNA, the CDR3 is TGTGCCTGCCTCAGGGGGGACACTGAAGCTTTCTTT.

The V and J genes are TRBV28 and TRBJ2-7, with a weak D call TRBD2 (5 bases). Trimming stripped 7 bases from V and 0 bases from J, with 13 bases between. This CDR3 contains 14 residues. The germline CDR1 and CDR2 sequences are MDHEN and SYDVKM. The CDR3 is CASTRTVSSYEQYF. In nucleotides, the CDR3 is TGTGCCAGCACTAGGACTGTAAGCTCCTACGAGCAGTACTTC.

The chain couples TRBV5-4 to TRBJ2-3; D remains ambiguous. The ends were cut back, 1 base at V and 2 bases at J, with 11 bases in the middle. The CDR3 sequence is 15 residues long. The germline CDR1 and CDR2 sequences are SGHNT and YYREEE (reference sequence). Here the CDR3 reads CASSLWLSYTDTQYF. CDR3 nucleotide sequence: TGTGCCAGCAGCTTGTGGCTATCCTACACAGATACGCAGTATTTT.

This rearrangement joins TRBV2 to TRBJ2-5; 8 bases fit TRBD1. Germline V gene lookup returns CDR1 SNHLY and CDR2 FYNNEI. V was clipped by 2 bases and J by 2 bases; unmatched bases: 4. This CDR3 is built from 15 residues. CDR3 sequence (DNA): TGTGCCAGCAGTGAAAGACAGGGGAATCAAGAGACCCAGTACTTC. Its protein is CASSERQGNQETQYF.

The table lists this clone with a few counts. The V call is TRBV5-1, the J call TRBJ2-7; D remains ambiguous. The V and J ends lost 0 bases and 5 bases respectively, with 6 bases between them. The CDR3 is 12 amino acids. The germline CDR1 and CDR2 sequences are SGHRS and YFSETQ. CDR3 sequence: CASSLANHEQYF. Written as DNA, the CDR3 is TGCGCCAGCAGCTTGGCTAACCACGAGCAGTACTTC.

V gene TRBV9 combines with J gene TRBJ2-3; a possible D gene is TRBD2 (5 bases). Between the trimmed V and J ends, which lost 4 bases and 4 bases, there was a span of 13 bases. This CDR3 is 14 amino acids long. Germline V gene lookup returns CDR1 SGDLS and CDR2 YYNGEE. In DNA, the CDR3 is TGTGCCAGCAGCCCAGACCCCGGGGCAGATACGCAGTATTTT. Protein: CASSPDPGADTQYF.